In its sample, the clone carrying this T cell receptor beta chain was seen once. This sample is part of a study of shared clonotypes between healthy human individuals. The germline gives CDR1 GTSNPN, CDR2 SVGIG (reference sequence). The germline V and J ends were trimmed by 0 bases and 6 bases, with 9 bases remaining between them. The length of the CDR3 is 14 residues. Running of the assay took place at deep level. Here immunoSEQ multiplex PCR was the method, and the copy in TCRdb shows in-frame clones only, minus some. This table holds a few million clones, approximately 95% found once. The chain combines TRBV30 with TRBJ1-6; D remains unclear. The sequencing sample was made of naive CD4+ T cells sorted from blood. The subset denotes: CD45RA+ positively selected. This receptor was identified in a man younger than 30 in good health. CDR3 protein: CAWSVRPGNSPLHF. In nucleotides, the CDR3 is TGTGCCTGGAGTGTACGGCCAGGTAATTCACCCCTCCACTTT.